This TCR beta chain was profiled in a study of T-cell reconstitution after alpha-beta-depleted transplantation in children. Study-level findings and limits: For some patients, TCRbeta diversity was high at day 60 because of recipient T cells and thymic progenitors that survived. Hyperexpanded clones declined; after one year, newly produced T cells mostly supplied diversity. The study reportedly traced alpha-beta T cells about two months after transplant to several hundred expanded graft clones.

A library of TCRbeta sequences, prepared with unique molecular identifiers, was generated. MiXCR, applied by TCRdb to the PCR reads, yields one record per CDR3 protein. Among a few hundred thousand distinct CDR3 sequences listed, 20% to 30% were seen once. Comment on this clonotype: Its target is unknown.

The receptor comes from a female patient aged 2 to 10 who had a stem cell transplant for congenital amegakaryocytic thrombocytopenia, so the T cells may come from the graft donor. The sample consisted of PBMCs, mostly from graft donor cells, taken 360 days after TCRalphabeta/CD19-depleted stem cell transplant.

DNA for the CDR3: TGCAGTGCTAGGAGACAGGGGATTTGGAACACTGAAGCTTTCTTT. It encodes CSARRQGIWNTEAFF. The J gene is TRBJ1-1, the V gene TRBV20-1; 8 bases fit TRBD1. J was trimmed by 1 base and V by 3 bases; bases with no gene match: 7. From germline, CDR1 is DFQATT and CDR2 SNEGSKA (reference sequence). The CDR3 totals 15 residues.